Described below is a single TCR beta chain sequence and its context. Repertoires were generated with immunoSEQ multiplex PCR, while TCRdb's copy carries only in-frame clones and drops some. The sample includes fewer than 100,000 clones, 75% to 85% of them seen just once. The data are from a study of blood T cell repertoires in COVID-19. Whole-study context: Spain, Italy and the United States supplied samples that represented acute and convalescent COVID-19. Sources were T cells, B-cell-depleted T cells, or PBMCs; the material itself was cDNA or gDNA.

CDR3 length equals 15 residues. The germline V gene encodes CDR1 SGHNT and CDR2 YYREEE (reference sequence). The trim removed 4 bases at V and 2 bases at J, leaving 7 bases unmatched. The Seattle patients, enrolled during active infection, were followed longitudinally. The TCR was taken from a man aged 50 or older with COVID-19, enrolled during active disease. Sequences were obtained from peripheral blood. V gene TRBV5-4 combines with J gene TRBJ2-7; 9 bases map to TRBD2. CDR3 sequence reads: CASSRGLASTYEQYF. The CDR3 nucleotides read TGTGCCAGCAGCCGCGGACTAGCGTCTACCTACGAGCAGTACTTC.